This T cell receptor (beta chain) was obtained from a study of control samples from healthy donors and cancer patients. Germline V CDR1 and CDR2: MNHEY, SVGAGI. CDR3 length: 13 amino acids. The junction had 6 bases not matched to a gene; V was cut back by 8 bases and J by 4 bases. Assay: immunoSEQ multiplex PCR; the TCRdb copy retains only in-frame clones and omits some. The sample has roughly 400,000 clones; 75% to 95% are singletons. Sequenced input: PBMCs. This rearrangement joins TRBV6-5 to TRBJ1-1; 8 bases map to TRBD1. This sequence was found in a man aged 40-55 years with head and neck cancer. CDR3 residues: CASRTGRITEAFF. CDR3 nucleotide sequence: TGTGCCAGCCGGACAGGGAGGATCACTGAAGCTTTCTTT.